This record looks at one T cell receptor (beta chain) sequence and its context. Its antigen remains unknown. This record belongs to a study of T-cell reconstitution after alpha-beta-depleted transplantation in children. Library preparation (for TCRbeta) was performed with unique molecular identifiers. One entry per CDR3 protein, called by TCRdb with MiXCR from the PCR reads. The table has a few hundred thousand distinct CDR3 sequences, 25% to 30% seen once. General study points: Reportedly, roughly two months post-transplant, alpha-beta T cells arose from several hundred expanded graft clones. From newly produced T cells came most of the T-cell counts and diversity one year after transplant. Elevated TCRbeta diversity at day 60 was traced, in some patients, to surviving recipient T cells and thymic progenitors.

V was trimmed by 4 bases and J by 0 bases, leaving 11 bases between them. This CDR3 is 15 amino acids long. In germline, CDR1 is SGHRS, CDR2 YFSETQ. This chain links TRBV5-1 with TRBJ2-1; D possibly matches TRBD1 or TRBD2 (6 bases each). The clonotype was recovered from a boy under two years old with Wiskott-Aldrich syndrome, due to receive a stem cell transplant. The sequencing here drew on PBMCs, taken before TCRalphabeta/CD19-depleted stem cell transplant. The CDR3 loop is CASSTEGGSYNEQFF. The CDR3 DNA is TGCGCCAGCAGCACCGAGGGGGGCTCCTACAATGAGCAGTTCTTC. The variable domain in full, with the rest retrieved from reference TRBV5-1 and TRBJ2-1, is KAGVTQTPRYLIKTRGQQVTLSCSPISGHRSVSWYQQTPGQGLQFLFEYFSETQRNKGNFPGRFSGRQFSNSRSEMNVSTLELGDSALYLCASSTEGGSYNEQFFGPGTRLTVL.